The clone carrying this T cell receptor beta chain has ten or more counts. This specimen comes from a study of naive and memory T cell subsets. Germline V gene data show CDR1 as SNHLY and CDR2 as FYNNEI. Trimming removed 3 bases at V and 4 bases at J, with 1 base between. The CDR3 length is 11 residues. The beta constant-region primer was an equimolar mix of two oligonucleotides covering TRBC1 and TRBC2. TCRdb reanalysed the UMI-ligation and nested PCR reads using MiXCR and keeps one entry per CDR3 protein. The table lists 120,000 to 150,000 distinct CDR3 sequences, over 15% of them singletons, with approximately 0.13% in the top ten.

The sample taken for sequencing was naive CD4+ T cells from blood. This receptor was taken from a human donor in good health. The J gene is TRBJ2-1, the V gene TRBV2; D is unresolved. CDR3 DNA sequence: TGTGCCAGCAGTGAGTACAATGAGCAGTTCTTC. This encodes CASSEYNEQFF.